Presented here are 23 T cell receptor delta chains from one specimen sequenced in a study of gamma-delta T cells after stem cell transplantation. TCRdb re-called the RT-PCR reads using CATT. The sample holds under 3,500 delta-chain clones; roughly 4.3% are singletons and the top ten take approximately 15%. What was sequenced was gamma-delta T cells. These TCRs come from a human donor. It is not recorded whose cells these are; they may come from a transplant donor.

Notes on this clone: A read error may explain this, as a much larger clone is one base away. This same CDR3 is encoded by further DNA sequences in the sample. The chain uses TRDV2 and TRDJ1; D perhaps matches TRDD3 (5 bases). Germline CDR1 and CDR2: GEAIGNYY and EKD. Trimming shortened V by 5 bases and J by 4 bases, and 19 bases separated the two germline ends. This CDR3 has 15 amino acids. CDR3 nucleotide sequence: TGTGCCTGTGTCAAACTAGGGGACACGGGCGATAAACTCATCTTT. The encoded protein is CACVKLGDTGDKLIF.

This clone is categorized as medium-sized. Other nucleotide sequences in the sample specify the same CDR3. The CDR3 coding sequence is TGTGCCTGTGACACCTGGGGGATACAGGCCGATAAACTCATCTTT. Encoded protein: CACDTWGIQADKLIF. The chain joins TRDV2 to TRDJ1; 10 bases align to TRDD3. V trimming: 0 bases; J trimming: 3 bases; junction bases outside the gene matches: 3. The CDR3 is 15 residues long. CDR1 is GEAIGNYY, CDR2 EKD, per germline.

In this sample, this clone turned up a few times. J is TRDJ1 and V is TRDV2, with TRDD3 matching over 10 bases. The CDR3 covers 17 residues. Germline V CDR1 and CDR2: GEAIGNYY, EKD. Losses at the gene ends were 0 bases for V and 7 bases for J; bases not matched to a gene: 13. CDR3: CACDTVEGWGIHGKLIF. CDR3 sequence (DNA): TGTGCCTGTGACACCGTGGAGGGATGGGGGATACACGGTAAACTCATCTTT.

This clone was seen more than once but under ten times. A single base separates this from a much larger clone, so it may be a read error. The V and J genes are TRDV2 and TRDJ1; TRDD3 matches 7 bases. V shed 2 bases, J shed 1 base, and the junction held 3 bases outside the gene matches. The CDR3 totals 14 residues. Germline lookup yields CDR1 GEAIGNYY and CDR2 EKD. CDR3 in DNA: TGTGCCTGTGACATTTGGGGGACCACCGATAAACTCATCTTT. Its protein is CACDIWGTTDKLIF.

This rearrangement joins TRDV2 to TRDJ1, with 11 positions matching TRDD3. Per germline, CDR1 GEAIGNYY and CDR2 EKD. The CDR3 loop spans 16 amino acids. The trim removed 0 bases at V and 3 bases at J, leaving 5 bases unmatched. In DNA form, the CDR3 reads TGTGCCTGTGACACCGTAATGGGGGATACGCCCGATAAACTCATCTTT. Translated, it gives CACDTVMGDTPDKLIF.

This clone is deemed medium-sized. J is TRDJ1 and V is TRDV2; D is perhaps TRDD3 (6 bases). Per the germline V gene, CDR1 is GEAIGNYY and CDR2 is EKD. The CDR3 contains 17 residues. V was shortened by 2 bases and J by 5 bases, with 23 bases between the two germline ends. The CDR3 loop is CACDNAGTGRSRDKLIF. CDR3 DNA: TGTGCCTGTGACAACGCGGGTACTGGGCGATCCCGGGATAAACTCATCTTT.

This clone was seen only a few times. At one end, the junction sequence differs from germline, possibly due to a read error. The rearrangement links TRDV2 to TRDJ1; 9 bases fit TRDD3. In germline, CDR1 is GEAIGNYY, CDR2 EKD. The CDR3 spans 20 residues. Here the CDR3 DNA reads TGTGCCCGTGACGCGCTACAGGGGGATACAAGGCTGGGGTACACCGATAAACTCATCTTT. This gives the protein CARDALQGDTRLGYTDKLIF.

The chain carries TRDV2 and TRDJ1, with 9 bases that match TRDD3. The V gene's germline CDR1 is GEAIGNYY and CDR2 EKD. The CDR3 has 15 residues. With 3 bases clipped from V and 9 bases from J, the junction kept 13 bases outside the gene matches. The CDR3 is CACDLLSGGSAELIF. The CDR3 region has the DNA TGTGCCTGTGACCTACTCTCTGGGGGATCCGCCGAACTCATCTTT.

This clone is judged medium-sized. The chain couples TRDV2 to TRDJ3; D call uncertain. Trimming took off 0 bases at V and 0 bases at J, with 8 bases between the two ends. Germline loops: CDR1 GEAIGNYY, CDR2 EKD. There are 17 residues in the CDR3. The DNA for the CDR3 is TGTGCCTGTGACACCGCAGAGAGCTCCTGGGACACCCGACAGATGTTTTTC. This codes for CACDTAESSWDTRQMFF.

This clone is medium-sized (0.01 to 0.1%) by share. The V call is TRDV2, the J call TRDJ3; 7 nucleotides align to TRDD3. The CDR3 runs to 19 residues. Germline CDR1 and CDR2: GEAIGNYY and EKD. V lost 0 bases and J lost 0; bases outside the gene matches: 7. The CDR3 spells CACDTWGKSDSWDTRQMFF. In nucleotides, the CDR3 is TGTGCCTGTGACACCTGGGGGAAATCCGACTCCTGGGACACCCGACAGATGTTTTTC.

A note on this clone: TCRdb records a much larger clone's protein for this DNA, with a difference at residue 16 that likely arises from a read error; the protein given is the translation of the DNA. The J gene is TRDJ1, the V gene TRDV2; 10 bases line up with TRDD3. This CDR3 is built from 18 residues. In germline, CDR1 is GEAIGNYY, CDR2 EKD. The CDR3 sequence is CACDTLGDPETNTDKPIF. DNA of the CDR3: TGTGCCTGTGACACACTGGGGGATCCCGAAACAAACACCGATAAACCCATCTTT.

This clone has just a few counts. A single base separates this from a much larger clone, so it may be a read error. The rearrangement links TRDV2 to TRDJ1; D perhaps matches TRDD3 (6 bases). The germline gives CDR1 GEAIGNYY, CDR2 EKD. The CDR3 totals 16 residues. Trimming stripped 0 bases from V and 8 bases from J, with 21 bases between. This CDR3 is CACDTLAGDGTLKLIF. The CDR3 nucleotides are TGTGCCTGTGACACCTTGGCTGGGGATGGCACCTTAAAACTCATCTTT.

Concerning this clone itself: Being one base from a much bigger clone, this may be a read error. V is TRDV2 and J is TRDJ1; the match to TRDD3 covers 8 bases. Germline-derived CDR1 and CDR2 are GEAIGNYY and EKD. CDR3 length: 16 amino acids. CDR3 coding DNA: TGTGCCAGTGACACCTTAAGTGGGGGATACACCGATAAACTCATCTTT. Its protein is CASDTLSGGYTDKLIF.

This clone turned up a few times. A single base is all that separates this from a far larger clone, so a read error is likely. The chain has TRDV2 and TRDJ1; 11 bases are a match to TRDD3. The CDR3 runs 17 residues. Germline CDR1 is GEAIGNYY and CDR2 is EKD. V was pared by 5 bases and J by 1 base, with 11 bases of the junction left unmatched. Written as DNA, the CDR3 is TGTGCCTGTGTCACATTGGGGGATACGATTAGCACCGATAAACTCATCTTT. Its translation: CACVTLGDTISTDKLIF.

By frequency in the sample, this clone is large. The chain carries TRDV2 and TRDJ1; 9 bases are a match to TRDD3. V lost 3 bases and J lost 0; bases outside the gene matches: 7. Germline V gene data show CDR1 as GEAIGNYY and CDR2 as EKD. This CDR3 has 16 amino acids. CDR3 bases: TGTGCCTGTGACGGACTGGGGGACAGGTACACCGATAAACTCATCTTT. It is translated as CACDGLGDRYTDKLIF.

This clone turned up a few times. A much more abundant neighbour one base away suggests this may be a read error. This sequence joins TRDV2 and TRDJ1, with no clear D. This CDR3 is 16 amino acids long. Germline CDR1 and CDR2: GEAIGNYY and EKD. CDR3 in amino acids: CAYDTVLAGDTDKLIF. In DNA, the CDR3 is TGTGCCTATGACACCGTCCTGGCTGGAGACACCGATAAACTCATCTTT.

This clone was observed a few times. TCRdb's entry gives the protein of a much larger clone, which mismatches this DNA's translation at residue 4, likely from a read error; the protein reported here is translated from the DNA. CDR3 region: CACGTLGDTLKYTDKLIF. The CDR3 DNA follows: TGTGCCTGTGGCACCCTGGGGGATACTCTAAAGTACACCGATAAACTCATCTTT. The genes are TRDV2 and TRDJ1; 11 bases align to TRDD3. From germline, CDR1 is GEAIGNYY and CDR2 EKD. There are 18 residues in the CDR3.

By sample fraction, this clone is medium-sized. Other DNA sequences within the sample encode an identical CDR3. The gene calls are TRDV2 and TRDJ1, with D possibly being TRDD2 or TRDD3 (8 bases each). CDR1 and CDR2 (germline): GEAIGNYY, EKD. This CDR3 region has 24 residues. The V and J ends lost 3 bases and 4 bases respectively, with 44 bases between them. The CDR3 is CACDPIPPVLPTDGGLAKGDKLIF. The CDR3 nucleotides are TGTGCCTGTGACCCCATCCCCCCCGTTCTTCCTACGGATGGGGGATTGGCGAAGGGCGATAAACTCATCTTT.

As regards this clone: With only one base between it and a far larger clone, this is likely a read error. This chain joins TRDV2 and TRDJ1, with 7 bases fitting TRDD3. The CDR3 contains 17 residues. V shed 3 bases and J 3 bases; nucleotides not matched to a gene: 15. From germline, CDR1 is GEAIGNYY and CDR2 EKD. CDR3 DNA: TGTGCCTGTGACTTTATACTGGAGGATACGCGTTCCGATAAACTCATCTTT. Its translation: CACDFILEDTRSDKLIF.

This clone is large in the sample. The same CDR3 can be traced to other DNA sequences in this sample. V usage is TRDV2 and J usage is TRDJ1, with 9 bases that match TRDD3. This CDR3 has 20 residues. Trimming cost V 3 bases and J 2 bases; bases outside gene matches: 21. From germline, CDR1 is GEAIGNYY and CDR2 EKD. In nucleotides, the CDR3 is TGTGCCTGTGACCCCACTTCCCCTGTACTGGGGGACGGTTGGACCGATAAACTCATCTTT. Translating it yields CACDPTSPVLGDGWTDKLIF.

On this clone: Just one base apart from a much larger clone, this may be a read error. The CDR3: CACESLGDKADKLIF. The CDR3 DNA reads TGTGCCTGTGAATCACTGGGGGATAAGGCCGATAAACTCATCTTT. The gene calls are TRDV2 and TRDJ1; 11 positions match TRDD3. Trimming cost V 4 bases and J 3 bases; bases outside gene matches: 6. Germline V CDR1 and CDR2: GEAIGNYY, EKD. The CDR3 is 15 residues long.

Worth noting for this clone: This likely traces to a read error, being one base from a far larger clone. Other nucleotide sequences from this sample produce the same CDR3. V usage is TRDV2 and J usage is TRDJ1; TRDD3 agrees at 9 bases. The CDR3 is 18 amino acids. CDR1 and CDR2 from the germline V gene are GEAIGNYY and EKD. V lost 3 bases, J lost 3 bases, and 16 bases stayed unmatched. The CDR3 nucleotides are TGTGCCTGTGACGAGGCTGGGGGATTTAGGGGCGTTTCCGATAAACTCATCTTT. Encoded protein: CACDEAGGFRGVSDKLIF.

In this sample, this clone is medium-sized. The chain has TRDV2 and TRDJ1, with 9 bases that match TRDD3. Germline loops: CDR1 GEAIGNYY, CDR2 EKD. The CDR3 runs 16 residues. The trim removed 0 bases at V and 0 bases at J, leaving 4 bases unmatched. The CDR3 nucleotides read TGTGCCTGTGACACCCTACTGGGGGAAAACACCGATAAACTCATCTTT. Encoded protein: CACDTLLGENTDKLIF.